This TCR beta chain was identified during a study of shared clonotypes between healthy human individuals. Overall study context: The plates for each donor numbered three CD4 naive, three CD4 memory, two CD8 naive and one CD8 memory.

This table comes from immunoSEQ multiplex PCR, and its TCRdb copy is limited to in-frame clones, with some not included. The data show around 1.1 million clones, with approximately 77% seen just once and roughly 0.83% held by the top ten. As concerns this clone: This specimen includes other DNA sequences encoding the same CDR3.

This CDR3 region has 13 residues. Germline V gene sequence: CDR1 SGDLS, CDR2 YYNGEE. Trimming pared 0 bases from V and 2 bases from J, leaving 5 bases between. The specimen was memory CD4+ T cells from PBMCs. Subset meaning: CD45RA-negative fraction. This TCR was sampled from a young man in good health. Some clones in this sample may be carry-over from other donors' samples. The chain combines TRBV9 with TRBJ2-5; D is uncertain. The CDR3 DNA sequence: TGTGCCAGCAGCGTAGTCCCGCAAGAGACCCAGTACTTC. This encodes CASSVVPQETQYF.